The present T cell receptor beta chain was sequenced within a study of CD8 T cells in Susac syndrome. Sequencing targeted TCR beta in blood CD8+ and CD4+ T cells. Through negative isolation, CD4+ and CD8+ T cells were obtained, while TEMRA cells were enriched using FACS. The CDR3 consists of 14 residues. From germline, CDR1 is SQVTM and CDR2 ANQGSEA. V was pared by 7 bases and J by 4 bases, with 10 bases of the junction left unmatched. Study-level results: The study acknowledged a relatively small number of individuals in its TCR sequencing and HLA analysis.

On this clonotype: Its cognate antigen is unknown.

The RNA input was about 0.5 to 1 ug, and it was reverse transcribed with random hexamers. The authors amplified TCR beta CDR3 across 54 Vbeta and 13 Jbeta using immunoSEQ multiplex PCR. TCRdb fed the immunoSEQ multiplex PCR reads into MiXCR, producing one record per CDR3 protein. The sample comprises just over 150,000 distinct CDR3 sequences, around 95% of which are singletons, and 0.15% rests with the top ten. Sample: CD8+ T cells from PBMCs. The V call is TRBV29-1, the J call TRBJ1-5; 7 bases match TRBD1. The receptor's source is a human donor with multiple sclerosis. In DNA form, the CDR3 reads TGCAGCGCCAGTGGGACAGAAACGAATCAGCCCCAGCATTTT. Its protein is CSASGTETNQPQHF.